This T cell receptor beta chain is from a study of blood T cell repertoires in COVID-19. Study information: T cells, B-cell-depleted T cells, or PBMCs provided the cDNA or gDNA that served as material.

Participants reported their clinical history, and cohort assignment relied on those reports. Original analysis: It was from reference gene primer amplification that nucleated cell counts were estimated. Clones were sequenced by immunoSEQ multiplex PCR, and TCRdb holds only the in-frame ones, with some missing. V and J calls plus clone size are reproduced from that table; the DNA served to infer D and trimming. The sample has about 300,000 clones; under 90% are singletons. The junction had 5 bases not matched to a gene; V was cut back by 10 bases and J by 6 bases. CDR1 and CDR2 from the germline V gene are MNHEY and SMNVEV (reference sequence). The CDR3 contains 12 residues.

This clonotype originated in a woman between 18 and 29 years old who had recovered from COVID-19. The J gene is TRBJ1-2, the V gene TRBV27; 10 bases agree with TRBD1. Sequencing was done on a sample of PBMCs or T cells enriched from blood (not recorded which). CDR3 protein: CATMTGGDGYTF. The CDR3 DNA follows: TGTGCCACTATGACAGGGGGCGATGGCTACACCTTC.